Sequencing of this TCR beta chain was carried out in a study of PD-1 blockade in classical Hodgkin lymphoma. Findings and caveats of the study: A reduction in baseline TCR diversity was reportedly seen in newly diagnosed patients relative to healthy donors.

Libraries were prepared by immunoSEQ multiplex PCR; TCRdb keeps only in-frame clonotypes and omits some of them. The table has under 30,000 clones, approximately 83% seen once. The V segment lost 3 bases and the J segment 6 bases; nucleotides outside the gene matches: 7. Germline V lookup: CDR1 MNHNS, CDR2 SASEGT. The CDR3 extends over 15 amino acids. With no exception, relapse followed autologous stem cell transplantation in all patients, and brentuximab vedotin exposure varied. By magnetic negative selection, CD4+ T cells were purified from thawed PBMCs. A note on this clone: No antigen is known for it.

This clonotype was sampled from a human donor with classical Hodgkin lymphoma. Sequenced here: CD4+ T cells from blood, sampled at baseline. This chain joins TRBV6-1 and TRBJ2-1, with TRBD1 matching over 8 bases. The CDR3 is CASSDSGRGRNEQFF. The CDR3 region has the DNA TGTGCCAGCAGTGATTCGGGCAGGGGGCGCAATGAGCAGTTCTTC.